These 25 T cell receptor beta chains came from one sample sequenced in a study of T cells in women clearing cervical HPV infection. Clones were read by immunoSEQ multiplex PCR, and TCRdb kept only the in-frame ones, dropping some. The clone table shows about 34,000 clones, with the ten largest holding roughly 1.4%. The sample taken for sequencing was blood buffy coat. The receptors come from a woman between 18 and 69 years old with a cervical HPV16 infection that either progressed to CIN3+ or cleared (not recorded which).

Points on this clone: The CDR3 is cut off 3 residues early in the read; its end comes from the germline J gene. The chain links TRBV5-4 to TRBJ2-7; 10 bases match TRBD2. Germline V gene lookup returns CDR1 SGHNT and CDR2 YYREEE (reference sequence). This CDR3 is 14 amino acids long. J gave up 3 bases and V 4 bases, and 4 bases lay outside the gene matches. The CDR3 sequence is CASSTQREGYEQYF. The part of the CDR3 DNA that was read is TGTGCCAGCAGCACCCAGCGGGAGGGCTACGAG.

For this clone: The read terminates 3 residues ahead of where the CDR3 ends, so the germline J gene completes it. V usage is TRBV6-1 and J usage is TRBJ2-1; no clear D gene. Germline V gene lookup returns CDR1 MNHNS and CDR2 SASEGT. The CDR3 runs 15 residues. V dropped 2 bases and J dropped 1 base, with 9 bases sitting between them. CDR3 in amino acids: CASSERVLSYNEQFF. The CDR3 bases that were read are TGTGCCAGCAGTGAAAGGGTTCTTTCCTACAATGAG.

Comments on this clone: The CDR3 end lies 3 residues beyond the end of the read and is filled in from the germline J gene. The chain recombines TRBV5-1 with TRBJ2-5, with 7 bases identical to TRBD2. Trimming took 0 bases from V and 4 from J; bases not matched to a gene: 12. Germline CDR1 SGHRS, CDR2 YFSETQ. The CDR3 has 17 residues. The CDR3 is CASSLGALASYLETQYF. The CDR3 DNA, read in part, is TGCGCCAGCAGCTTGGGCGCACTAGCGTCTTATCTAGAGACC.

In the case of this clone: The read comes to an end 3 residues before the CDR3 does, leaving the germline J gene to fill in the end. This chain uses TRBV14 with TRBJ1-3; D gene uncertain. Trimming left V 4 bases short and J 0 bases short, with 10 bases between. CDR1 is SGHDN, CDR2 FVKESK, per germline. CDR3 length equals 15 residues. Partial CDR3 DNA: TGTGCCAGCAGCCCGACTACCAGCTCTGGAAACACC. Encoded protein: CASSPTTSSGNT. The CDR3 in full is CASSPTTSSGNTIYF.

About this clone itself: The read comes to an end 3 residues before the CDR3 does, leaving the germline J gene to fill in the end. The gene calls are TRBV20-1 and TRBJ1-4, with D possibly being TRBD1 (6 bases). Germline values: CDR1 DFQATT, CDR2 SNEGSKA (reference sequence). The V gene lost 2 bases and the J gene lost 0 bases, with 13 bases spanning the gap. There are 16 residues in the CDR3. CDR3 DNA, as far as it was read: TGCAGTGCTAGAATCGCGGGGGGCGCAACTAATGAAAAA. Amino acids: CSARIAGGATNEK. The CDR3 reads in full as CSARIAGGATNEKLFF.

With regard to this clone: The CDR3 goes on 3 residues after the read ends, and that part is filled in from the germline J gene. This chain links TRBV11-2 with TRBJ2-7; TRBD2 aligns across 9 bases. V gave up 8 bases and J gave up 5 bases; unmatched junction bases: 4. CDR1 SGHAT and CDR2 FQNNGV come from the germline V gene. CDR3 length: 12 amino acids. The part of the CDR3 DNA that was read is TGTGCCAGCGCGGGAGGGCCCAACGAG. This gives the protein CASAGGPNE. The entire CDR3 protein reads CASAGGPNEQYF.

A word on this clone: The read stops 3 residues short of the end of the CDR3; the missing end is completed from the germline J gene. This chain uses TRBV7-2 with TRBJ2-4; D possibly corresponds to TRBD1 (6 bases). The germline CDR1 and CDR2 sequences are SGHTA and FQGNSA. There are 14 residues in the CDR3. CDR3 DNA (partial): TGTGCCAGCAGCTTAGACAGGGCCAATCAGCCT. This encodes CASSLDRANQP. The complete CDR3 sequence is CASSLDRANQPQYF.

In the case of this clone: The read gets to within 3 residues of the CDR3 end, and the germline J gene fills in the rest. V is TRBV18 and J is TRBJ1-3; TRBD1 aligns across 7 bases. From germline, CDR1 is KGHSH and CDR2 LQKENI. Trimming cost V 3 bases and J 6 bases; bases outside gene matches: 5. CDR3 length: 14 residues. The DNA read from the CDR3 is TGTGCCAGCTCACCGGGACAGACCTCAAACACC. Translated, it gives CASSPGQTSNT. The entire CDR3 protein is CASSPGQTSNTIYF.

As to this clone: Coverage ceases 3 residues before the CDR3 finishes, and the germline J gene fills in the end. The gene calls are TRBV6-2 or TRBV6-3 and TRBJ2-1; D remains ambiguous. The CDR3 is made up of 12 amino acids. V lost 10 bases, J lost 9 bases, and 16 bases lay in between. Germline V gene data show CDR1 as MNHEY and CDR2 as SVGEGT. The DNA read from the CDR3 is TGTGCCATTCGCGACTCGTCCCGTGAG. Translating it yields CAIRDSSRE. The whole CDR3 region reads CAIRDSSREQFF.

A note on this clone: The CDR3 extends 3 residues past the end of the read, so its final part is completed from the germline J gene. V usage is TRBV2 and J usage is TRBJ1-4; D not certain. V shed 3 bases and J shed 0 bases, with 8 bases lying between them. The CDR3 has 15 residues. Germline V lookup: CDR1 SNHLY, CDR2 FYNNEI. The CDR3 sequence: CASSDSGATNEKLFF. Incomplete CDR3 DNA: TGTGCCAGCAGTGATTCGGGTGCAACTAATGAAAAA.

Concerning this clone itself: The read ends 3 residues early relative to the CDR3; the germline J gene fills the gap. V and J are TRBV6-2 or TRBV6-3 and TRBJ2-1, with 13 bases lining up with TRBD2. Germline V gives CDR1 MNHEY, CDR2 SVGEGT. V gave up 5 bases and J gave up 7 bases; unmatched junction bases: 5. The CDR3 is 15 amino acids. The CDR3 protein is CASSQGLAGTNEQFF. The sequenced CDR3 bases are TGTGCCAGCAGTCAGGGACTAGCGGGGACGAATGAG.

Notes on this clone: The CDR3 end is not reached by the read, which stops 3 residues before it; the germline J gene fills it in. The rearrangement uses TRBV20-1 and TRBJ2-5; 9 nucleotides match TRBD1. The CDR3 covers 13 residues. The germline V gene encodes CDR1 DFQATT and CDR2 SNEGSKA (reference sequence). Trimming removed 5 bases from V and 5 bases from J; junction bases left unmatched: 6. The CDR3 DNA, read in part, is TGCAGTGCTGCCGGGACAGGGCGGGAGACC. Its protein is CSAAGTGRET. The entire CDR3 protein is CSAAGTGRETQYF.

About this clone: The CDR3 end falls 3 residues outside the read, so it is completed with the germline J gene. The rearrangement links TRBV2 to TRBJ2-1, with a possible D match to TRBD2 (7 bases). The CDR3 runs 14 residues. Germline assignment: CDR1 SNHLY and CDR2 FYNNEI. V was trimmed by 10 bases and J by 4 bases, leaving 17 bases between them. The covered CDR3 bases are TGTGCCACCCTCCAGGGGAGGGAATACAATGAG. Its translation is CATLQGREYNE. The entire CDR3 protein is CATLQGREYNEQFF.

Of note for this clone: Read sequence stops 3 residues before the CDR3 end, and the germline J gene provides the missing end. The rearrangement uses TRBV5-1 and TRBJ1-6; 7 nucleotides line up with TRBD1. This CDR3 spans 15 amino acids. The germline V gene encodes CDR1 SGHRS and CDR2 YFSETQ. V dropped 4 bases and J dropped 8; count of bases not matched to a gene: 9. The sequenced CDR3 bases are TGCGCCAGCAGCCCGGGACAGAGTAGTGATTCACCC. Protein product: CASSPGQSSDSP. The whole CDR3 protein is CASSPGQSSDSPLHF.

Turning to this clone: The CDR3 end lies 3 residues beyond the end of the read and is filled in from the germline J gene. The V gene is TRBV19, the J gene TRBJ1-4; D might be TRBD1 (5 bases). Germline CDR1 and CDR2: LNHDA and SQIVND (reference sequence). The CDR3 contains 16 residues. CDR3 DNA, as far as it was read: TGTGCCAGTAGTACCATTACGGGTGCTGGGGCCAACGTA. Translating gives CASSTITGAGANV. The full CDR3 protein reads CASSTITGAGANVLFF. Full variable domain (rest looked up from reference TRBV19 and TRBJ1-4): DGGITQSPKYLFRKEGQNVTLSCEQNLNHDAMYWYRQDPGQGLRLIYYSQIVNDFQKGDIAEGYSVSREKKESFPLTVTSAQKNPTAFYLCASSTITGAGANVLFFGSGTQLSVL.

Concerning this clone: The read falls 3 residues short of the CDR3 end, and the missing part is taken from the germline J gene. The chain has TRBV19 and TRBJ2-5; 9 bases agree with TRBD2. With 6 bases clipped from V and 3 bases from J, the junction kept 8 bases outside the gene matches. Germline V gene lookup returns CDR1 LNHDA and CDR2 SQIVND (reference sequence). The CDR3 spans 15 residues. The CDR3 DNA, read in part, is TGTGCCAGTAGGAGCGGGGGGTTTGCCAAAGAGACC. This sequence encodes CASRSGGFAKET. The full-length CDR3 reads as CASRSGGFAKETQYF.

Note on this clone: The sequenced fragment ends 3 residues before the CDR3 boundary, so the rest is inferred from the germline J gene. The chain employs TRBV20-1 and TRBJ2-1, with TRBD2 matching over 10 bases. The CDR3 contains 14 residues. Per the germline V gene, CDR1 is DFQATT and CDR2 is SNEGSKA (reference sequence). The V and J ends lost 2 bases and 6 bases, in that order; junction bases with no gene match: 4. The CDR3 bases that were read are TGCAGTGCTAGATATAGCGGGAGGTTCAATGAG. As protein: CSARYSGRFNE. The CDR3, in full, reads CSARYSGRFNEQFF.

Comment on this clone: The read stops 3 residues short of the end of the CDR3; the missing end is completed from the germline J gene. The chain is built from TRBV2 and TRBJ1-4; weak D call: TRBD1 (5 bases). The germline CDR1 and CDR2 sequences are SNHLY and FYNNEI. There are 15 residues in the CDR3. CDR3 loop: CASSATVSGANVLFF. CDR3 DNA (partial): TGTGCCAGCAGTGCAACGGTTTCTGGGGCCAACGTA.

The CDR3 spells CASSRVTFQETQYF. The sequenced part of the CDR3 DNA is TGCGCCAGCAGCAGAGTCACATTCCAAGAGACC. The V gene is TRBV5-1, the J gene TRBJ2-5; D unresolved. Coverage ceases 3 residues before the CDR3 finishes, and the germline J gene fills in the end. CDR3 size: 14 residues. CDR1 SGHRS and CDR2 YFSETQ come from the germline V gene. Deletions cut 4 bases from V and 1 base from J, with 11 bases between.

With regard to this clone: The read halts 3 residues ahead of the CDR3 end, with the missing end drawn from the germline J gene. V gene TRBV5-1 combines with J gene TRBJ1-6; 7 positions agree with TRBD1. The V gene end was trimmed by 0 bases and the J gene end by 6 bases; junction bases not matched to a gene: 0. This CDR3 has 14 residues. Per germline, CDR1 SGHRS and CDR2 YFSETQ. The CDR3 loop reads CASSLDRGNSPLHF. The DNA read from the CDR3 is TGCGCCAGCAGCTTGGACAGGGGTAATTCACCC.

About this clone: The CDR3 end falls 3 residues outside the read, so it is completed with the germline J gene. The genes are TRBV5-6 and TRBJ2-4; 9 nucleotides match TRBD1. CDR1 is SGHDT and CDR2 is YYEEEE in the germline V gene. The CDR3 covers 14 residues. The covered CDR3 bases are TGTGCCAGCGGGGACAGGGTTCCGTTGGATGGT. Translation gives CASGDRVPLDG. The CDR3 in full is CASGDRVPLDGQYF.

A word on this clone: The junction does not match germline at one end; this may be a read error. The sequenced fragment ends 3 residues before the CDR3 boundary, so the rest is inferred from the germline J gene. J is TRBJ2-3 and V is TRBV30; D remains unclear. The CDR3 has 12 amino acids. Germline CDR1 GTSNPN, CDR2 SVGIG (reference sequence). CDR3: CAWIQGSETQYF. CDR3 DNA (partial): TGTGCCTGGATACAAGGGTCAGAGACG. The complete variable domain, with remaining parts taken from reference TRBV30 and TRBJ2-3, reads SQTIHQWPATLVQPVGSPLSLECTVEGTSNPNLYWYRQAAGRGLQLLFYSVGIGQISSEVPQNLSASRPQDRQFILSSKKLLLSDSGFYLCAWIQGSETQYFGPGTRLTVL.

On this clone: The sequence runs out 3 residues before the end of the CDR3; the remainder is reconstructed from the germline J gene. This chain joins TRBV10-3 and TRBJ2-7; 10 bases map to TRBD1. With 9 bases clipped from V and 1 base from J, the junction kept 15 bases outside the gene matches. Germline CDR1 and CDR2: ENHRY and SYGVKD. This CDR3 has 17 residues. CDR3 residues: CAIIRRDRGFGSYEQYF. CDR3 bases read: TGTGCCATAATCCGCCGGGACAGGGGATTCGGGTCCTACGAG.

CDR3 in amino acids: CASSALGQEGLFF. The CDR3 bases that were read are TGCGCCAGCAGTGCACTCGGACAGGAGGGG. V gene TRBV10-2 combines with J gene TRBJ2-2; a possible D gene is TRBD1 (7 bases). With the read ending 3 residues before the CDR3 end, the germline J gene is used to fill in that end. Germline values: CDR1 WSHSY, CDR2 SAAADI. The CDR3 sequence is 13 residues long.

In the case of this clone: The read terminates 3 residues ahead of where the CDR3 ends, so the germline J gene completes it. The chain joins TRBV7-3 to TRBJ2-5; no clear D gene. The CDR3 has 13 residues. CDR1 SGHTA and CDR2 FQGTGA come from the germline V gene. CDR3 sequence reads: CASSLSATDTQYF. The part of the CDR3 DNA that was read is TGTGCCAGCAGCTTATCTGCCACAGATACC.